This T cell receptor beta chain is from a study of T cell repertoires in MIS-A myocarditis. Repertoires were generated with immunoSEQ multiplex PCR, while TCRdb's copy carries only in-frame clones and drops some. The sample includes roughly 12,000 clones, about 80% of them seen just once. This CDR3 has 15 amino acids. V lost 0 bases, J lost 6 bases, and 15 bases lay in between. Germline V gene lookup returns CDR1 SGHKS and CDR2 YYEKEE (reference sequence). The chain links TRBV5-5 to TRBJ1-2, with D maybe TRBD1 (5 bases). This clonotype was obtained from a man aged 18 to 29 with fulminant myocarditis from multisystem inflammatory syndrome in adults (MIS-A) after COVID-19. Sequencing was done on a sample of right ventricle heart tissue obtained at autopsy. DNA of the CDR3: TGTGCCAGCAGCTTGGGCTTCGACAGTCCGCATGGCTACACCTTC. It yields the protein CASSLGFDSPHGYTF.